This TCR beta chain was sequenced in a study of vaccination and CD4 T cells after COVID-19 (dated by TCRdb to between 2021 and 2024). Turning to the overall study: Convalescent patients had a positive SARS-CoV-2 result on nasal swab PCR, and of these patients, several had mild disease and one had severe disease. Post-COVID blood samples from convalescent patients were collected a median of roughly 100 days after diagnosis, with a range of about 35 to 180 days. Post-vaccine blood samples were obtained a median of around 74 days after the second vaccine dose, with a range of about 13 to 250 days. In the convalescent cohort there were six males and four females, among whom were two Hispanic individuals, seven Caucasians, two Asians and one multiracial person. The spike-specific CD4+ TCR repertoire was compared before and after mRNA vaccination in approximately ten COVID-19 convalescent patients and several infection-naive healthy vaccine recipients. As controls, cultures received a CEFX viral epitope pool (the positive control), an HIV-1 Nef peptide pool (the negative control), or no peptide at all. Each participant got two doses of either the Pfizer-BioNTech BNT162b2 vaccine (n=8) or the Moderna mRNA-1273 vaccine (n=2). A few convalescent patients gave samples both early after vaccination (day 14) and late after vaccination (days 161 to 241). The cultures were stimulated with overlapping spike peptide pools from SARS-CoV-2 and from the common cold coronaviruses HCoV-NL63, HCoV-OC43 and HCoV-229E.

Study-wide conclusions, independent of this receptor: An increase in the median number of SARS-CoV-2-reactive clonotypes from 21 after infection to a few dozen after vaccination was observed, but the change was not found to be significant. Nearly all vaccine-specific clones in convalescent patients (304 of 307) were mono-reactive for SARS-CoV-2 spike rather than cross-reactive with common cold coronaviruses. Among the post-vaccine SARS-CoV-2-reactive clones in convalescent patients, a median around 86% showed up only after vaccination, which suggests vaccine-specific priming. The number of convalescent patients in the study was relatively small, and the study did not examine early timepoints following natural infection.

Explained via the paper, the time point label denotes: late sampling 161 to 241 days after vaccination in a few convalescent patients. The sample's treatment or condition, from its label and the paper: roughly ten-day PBMC culture with coronavirus spike peptide pools or control peptides (ViraFEST assay). To expand antigen-specific T cells with peptide pools and then pick out the expanded clonotypes through TCR sequencing, the study relied on the ViraFEST assay. The convalescent patients' positive SARS-CoV-2 PCR tests fell between March and December 2020, which was before the Alpha, Beta and Delta variants emerged in the United States. Each well held about 2.2 million PBMCs cultured in IMDM containing about 5% human AB serum and approximately 9.8 IU/ml IL-2, with roughly 10 ug/ml peptide pools added. On days 3 and 7, half of the culture medium was replaced with fresh IL-2-containing medium. Once the cells had been in culture for roughly 11 days, the EasySep CD4+ T cell isolation kit was used to isolate CD4+ T cells by negative selection. Ficoll-Paque Plus gradient centrifugation was used to isolate PBMCs from whole blood, and the isolated PBMCs were then either used fresh or cryopreserved at -140C. Culture conditions were generally each tested in triplicate wells.

Library prep was done by PCR. At the Johns Hopkins FTIC core, DNA from the cultured CD4+ T cells underwent TCR sequencing with the Oncomine TCR Beta short-read assay. The QIAamp micro DNA kit was used to extract genomic DNA from the cultured CD4+ T cells. Oncomine TCR Beta libraries made from cultured CD4+ T cells were pooled using unique dual indexes and sequenced on an Illumina iSeq 100. Concerning the study's data processing: Non-productive sequences were filtered out, and CDR3s that did not start with C, did not end with F or W, or were shorter than 7 amino acids were discarded. The MANAFEST web application was used to identify antigen-specific clonotypes by comparing peptide-stimulated wells against reference wells and other culture wells. To be called positive, a clone needed an FDR below 0.05, an odds ratio above 5, and a productive frequency above 0.1% in at least two of three replicate wells. A clonotype counted as cross-reactive if it showed significant expansion both in the SARS-CoV-2 spike wells and in at least one common cold coronavirus spike condition. Levenshtein distances (stringdist) and unrooted phylogenetic trees (ape) in R version 3.6.1 were used to assess CDR3 homology. TCRdb passed the public sequencing reads through fastp at Q25 and MiXCR, retaining productive beta sequences. Rows are unified per CDR3 protein, each entry keeping the most common DNA and genes. The V and J calls were not made by the authors but by TCRdb's processing. In this sample the table shows over 15,000 distinct CDR3 sequences, about 50% of which occur a single time. Around a sixth of the sample rests with the top ten.

As concerns this clonotype: Which antigen it targets is not known. Within one base of it there is no much larger clone, and no base qualities were kept.

At the junction V is shortened by 6 bases and J by 4 bases; bases outside the gene matches: 8. The cysteine opens and the phenylalanine closes a CDR3 of 14 amino acids. Of all the DNA, just the CDR3 is kept, 42 bases in frame from base 1. Sequences MNHNS (CDR1) and SASEGT (CDR2) are obtained from the germline V gene. Specimen: CD4+ T cells from blood, cultured in vitro, collected about 7 months after SARS-CoV-2 vaccination. The V and J genes are TRBV6-1 and TRBJ1-2; 7 bases in the junction line up with TRBD1. This sequence was found in a human donor who had recovered from COVID-19. The sequence in DNA is TGTGCCAGCAGAAAAACAGGGGCTGCCTATGGCTACACCTTC. Its amino acids are CASRKTGAAYGYTF.